This is a list of T cell receptor beta chains from one sample in a study of blood T cell repertoires in COVID-19. Clones were sequenced by immunoSEQ multiplex PCR, and TCRdb holds only the in-frame ones, with some missing. Of about 210,000 clones in the sample, roughly 86% are singletons; the top ten hold approximately 12%. The sample taken for sequencing was peripheral blood. These receptors were taken from a woman aged 35 to 49 with acute or convalescent COVID-19. Both conserved end residues are part of each CDR3. A D gene is named only where the DNA matches it firmly. Size values are once, few and many counts, or a class for expanded clones, and some rows have none.

>.|TRBJ2-1|TRBV9|.
CASSVGPGGRPSYNEQFF
TGTGCCAGCAGCGTAGGTCCAGGGGGGCGACCCTCCTACAATGAGCAGTTCTTC
>few|TRBJ2-7|TRBV5-1|TRBD2
CASRGPGLAGGFSYEQYF
TGCGCCAGCAGGGGCCCGGGACTAGCGGGGGGATTCTCCTACGAGCAGTACTTC
>.|TRBJ1-1|TRBV25-1|.
CASSRTLGGMNTEAFF
TGTGCCAGCAGCCGGACGCTTGGGGGCATGAACACTGAAGCTTTCTTT
>.|TRBJ1-1|TRBV5-8|TRBD1
CASSRQGAAEAFF
TGTGCCAGCAGCAGACAGGGGGCTGCTGAAGCTTTCTTT
>.|TRBJ1-4|TRBV5-1|TRBD1
CASSLWTGATNEKLFF
TGCGCCAGCAGCTTATGGACAGGGGCGACTAATGAAAAACTGTTTTTT
>.|TRBJ2-1|TRBV19|TRBD2
CASSSRTSGAYNEQFF
TGTGCCAGTAGTTCACGGACTAGCGGAGCCTACAATGAGCAGTTCTTC
>once|TRBJ2-1|TRBV5-1|TRBD2
CASSLREGVNDEQFF
TGCGCCAGCAGCTTGCGGGAGGGTGTGAACGATGAGCAGTTCTTC
>few|TRBJ1-2|TRBV5-1|TRBD1
CASSLARTGNNYGYTF
TGCGCCAGCAGCTTGGCAAGGACAGGGAATAACTATGGCTACACCTTC
>.|TRBJ2-7|TRBV11-1|.
CASSLDRYEQYF
TGTGCCAGCAGCTTAGATCGGTACGAGCAGTACTTC
>few|TRBJ1-2|TRBV11-2|TRBD1
CASSRGQGANYGYTF
TGTGCCAGCAGCAGGGGACAGGGCGCTAACTATGGCTACACCTTC
>.|TRBJ2-5|TRBV6-5|.
CAGAGGAEGETQYF
TGTGCCGGAGCGGGTGGGGCGGAGGGAGAGACCCAGTACTTC
>.|TRBJ1-5|TRBV11-3|.
CASSFGEFSDQPQHF
TGTGCCAGCAGCTTTGGCGAATTTAGCGATCAGCCCCAGCATTTT
>.|TRBJ2-1|TRBV19|TRBD2
CASSWGLAGGNYFF
TGTGCCAGTAGTTGGGGACTAGCGGGAGGAAATTATTTCTTC
>.|TRBJ2-1|TRBV6-4|TRBD2
CASSGGLLRQHNEQFF
TGTGCCAGCAGCGGGGGACTACTTCGGCAGCACAATGAGCAGTTCTTC
>.|TRBJ1-5|TRBV19|TRBD1
CASFLGGQGSNQPQHF
TGTGCCAGTTTCTTGGGGGGACAGGGGAGCAATCAGCCCCAGCATTTT
>.|TRBJ1-4|TRBV15|TRBD1
CATSRDGDRGRGNEKLFF
TGTGCCACCAGCAGAGATGGCGACAGGGGGCGCGGTAATGAAAAACTGTTTTTT
>.|TRBJ2-7|TRBV5-1|TRBD1
CASSLEGQGSYEQYF
TGCGCCAGCAGCTTGGAAGGACAGGGGTCCTACGAGCAGTACTTC
>.|TRBJ1-5|TRBV19|TRBD1
CASREDRGRNQPQHF
TGTGCCAGTAGGGAGGACAGGGGGCGGAATCAGCCCCAGCATTTT
>.|TRBJ1-1|TRBV21-1|.
CASSKGPIGQGNTEAFF
TGTGCCAGCAGCAAAGGGCCGATAGGACAGGGTAACACTGAAGCTTTCTTT
>.|TRBJ1-1|TRBV6-1|.
CASSEVGAILVFF
TGTGCCAGCAGTGAAGTTGGGGCCATTCTAGTTTTCTTT
>.|TRBJ1-1|TRBV6-2/TRBV6-3|TRBD1
CASSPRTGNTEAFF
TGTGCCAGCAGTCCAAGGACAGGGAACACTGAAGCTTTCTTT
>.|TRBJ1-2|TRBV5-5|TRBD1
CASSTGQGFYGYTF
TGTGCCAGCAGCACCGGACAGGGGTTTTATGGCTACACCTTC
>.|TRBJ2-3|TRBV2|.
CASSGASDTQYF
TGTGCCAGCAGTGGGGCATCAGATACGCAGTATTTT
>.|TRBJ1-2|TRBV10-3|.
CAISEVGGRERGYTF
TGTGCCATCAGTGAAGTGGGGGGAAGAGAGAGGGGCTACACCTTC
>.|TRBJ2-1|TRBV6-1|TRBD2
CASSEGATSGGRSYNEQFF
TGTGCCAGCAGTGAAGGCGCGACTAGCGGGGGCCGCTCCTACAATGAGCAGTTCTTC
>.|TRBJ1-6|TRBV12-3/TRBV12-4|.
CASSFLVSAPLHF
TGTGCCAGCAGTTTTCTGGTGTCGGCACCCCTCCACTTT
>.|TRBJ2-3|TRBV12-5|.
CASGDLTSSRDTQYF
TGTGCTAGTGGCGACTTGACTAGTTCGCGGGATACGCAGTATTTT
>.|TRBJ2-7|TRBV10-3|.
CAISDTSSYEQYF
TGTGCCATCAGTGACACTTCCTCCTACGAGCAGTACTTC
>.|TRBJ2-3|TRBV27|TRBD2
CASSAYSGGADTQYF
TGTGCCAGCAGTGCCTATAGCGGGGGGGCAGATACGCAGTATTTT
>.|TRBJ2-7|TRBV27|.
CASSLSASAYEQYF
TGTGCCAGCAGTTTATCGGCCTCCGCCTACGAGCAGTACTTC
>.|TRBJ1-2|TRBV5-1|.
CASSFADYGYTF
TGCGCCAGCAGCTTTGCGGATTATGGCTACACCTTC
>.|TRBJ2-1|TRBV5-1|.
CASGQLGYEQFF
TGCGCCAGCGGACAATTGGGTTATGAGCAGTTCTTC
>.|TRBJ2-4|TRBV5-6|TRBD2
CASTLAGGPQGNIQYF
TGTGCCAGCACCCTAGCGGGAGGGCCCCAGGGAAACATTCAGTACTTC
>.|TRBJ2-5|TRBV18|TRBD1
CASSPYRGTETQYF
TGTGCCAGCTCACCTTACAGGGGTACAGAGACCCAGTACTTC
>.|TRBJ2-3|TRBV29-1|TRBD1
CSGDGTQGMGTQYF
TGCAGCGGTGACGGGACACAGGGGATGGGTACGCAGTATTTT
>.|TRBJ2-1|TRBV9|.
CASSGGWGQFF
TGTGCCAGCAGTGGAGGGTGGGGGCAGTTCTTC
>.|TRBJ1-3|TRBV12-3/TRBV12-4|.
CASSLQGNTIYF
TGTGCCAGCAGTTTACAGGGAAACACCATATATTTT
>.|TRBJ2-3|TRBV10-2|.
CASSFGASTDTQYF
TGCGCCAGCAGTTTCGGAGCGAGCACAGATACGCAGTATTTT
>.|TRBJ2-1|TRBV10-2|.
CASSERLGDENEQFF
TGCGCCAGCAGTGAGAGACTAGGCGATGAGAATGAGCAGTTCTTC
>few|TRBJ2-7|TRBV27|TRBD1
CASSPDRGRAEQYF
TGTGCCAGCAGTCCGGACAGGGGGCGGGCCGAGCAGTACTTC
>.|TRBJ2-7|TRBV24-1|TRBD1
CATSRDRVGEQYF
TGTGCCACCAGTCGGGACAGGGTGGGTGAGCAGTACTTC